These 14 T cell receptor beta chains originate from one sample sequenced in a study of blood T cell repertoires in COVID-19. Generated by immunoSEQ multiplex PCR, the TCRdb table keeps only in-frame clones and is missing some. The profile shows under 400,000 clones, about 89% of them singletons. Input material: PBMCs or T cells enriched from blood (not recorded which). The receptors originated from a man in his forties or fifties in a cohort exposed to, infected with or recovered from COVID-19 (not recorded which).

The V gene is TRBV6-5, the J gene TRBJ2-3; 7 nucleotides match TRBD1. Germline values: CDR1 MNHEY, CDR2 SVGAGI. Trimming cost V 7 bases and J 6 bases; bases outside gene matches: 10. The CDR3 loop spans 14 amino acids. Written as DNA, the CDR3 is TGTGCCAGCAACCGAGTGACAGGGTCCGATACGCAGTATTTT. As protein: CASNRVTGSDTQYF.

The chain carries TRBV3-1 (or the pseudogene TRBV3-2) and TRBJ1-2; D is possibly TRBD1 (6 bases). From germline, CDR1 is LGHDT and CDR2 YNNKEL (reference sequence). CDR3 length: 13 amino acids. V was pared by 2 bases and J by 7 bases, with 11 bases between. CDR3 DNA: TGTGCCAGCAGCCAATCAGGGGAGGGTGGCTACACCTTC. It is translated as CASSQSGEGGYTF.

As DNA, the CDR3 is TGCGCCAGCAGCCCGCGGGACAGGGTTGGCTACACCTTC. This encodes CASSPRDRVGYTF. The rearrangement links TRBV5-1 to TRBJ1-2; the match to TRBD1 covers 9 bases. V lost 4 bases to trimming and J lost 7 bases; unmatched junction nucleotides: 5. This CDR3 has 13 residues. Germline CDR1 and CDR2: SGHRS and YFSETQ.

The V and J genes are TRBV18 and TRBJ1-2; D may be TRBD1 (5 bases). Per germline, CDR1 KGHSH and CDR2 LQKENI. This CDR3 has 15 residues. V was cut by 3 bases and J by 2 bases, with 13 bases left in between. The CDR3 nucleotides are TGTGCCAGCTCACCCGACAGAGGAGCCAACTATGGCTACACCTTC. Protein product: CASSPDRGANYGYTF.

This clone showed up just once. The CDR3 nucleotides read TGCGCCAGCAGCCAAGATCCTAGCGGGAGGTTCTACGAGCAGTACTTC. Amino acids: CASSQDPSGRFYEQYF. The chain couples TRBV4-1 to TRBJ2-7; 11 nucleotides align to TRBD2. Germline CDR1 MGHRA, CDR2 YSYEKL. The length of the CDR3 is 16 residues. V gave up 0 bases and J gave up 3 bases; unmatched junction bases: 4.

This chain links TRBV6-5 with TRBJ1-3; a possible D gene is TRBD1 (6 bases). V shed 3 bases and J shed 0 bases, with 9 bases lying between them. Germline V lookup: CDR1 MNHEY, CDR2 SVGAGI. This CDR3 has 15 residues. The CDR3 region has the DNA TGTGCCAGCAGTTATGACAGGAACTCTGGAAACACCATATATTTT. This translates into CASSYDRNSGNTIYF.

This clone was seen once. The rearrangement uses TRBV29-1 and TRBJ2-2; TRBD2 matches at 13 bases. This CDR3 has 15 residues. Germline V lookup: CDR1 SQVTM, CDR2 ANQGSEA. The junction had 5 bases not matched to a gene; V was cut back by 3 bases and J by 7 bases. The chain's CDR3 is CSVDTGLAGIGELFF. Here the CDR3 DNA reads TGCAGCGTTGACACGGGACTAGCGGGAATCGGGGAGCTGTTTTTT.

The chain employs TRBV27 and TRBJ2-1; 8 bases fit TRBD2. Per germline, CDR1 MNHEY and CDR2 SMNVEV (reference sequence). This CDR3 spans 15 amino acids. Trimming at V came to 7 bases and at J to 9 bases, leaving 14 bases not matched to a gene. CDR3 DNA sequence: TGTGCCAGCACCAAGCGGGAGTATTGGCTAGGTGAGCAGTTCTTC. Translated: CASTKREYWLGEQFF.

J is TRBJ2-3 and V is TRBV6-2 or TRBV6-3; 10 nucleotides align to TRBD2. The CDR3 sequence is 16 residues long. The V and J ends lost 5 bases and 6 bases, in that order; junction bases with no gene match: 11. The germline V gene has CDR1 MNHEY and CDR2 SVGEGT. Written as DNA, the CDR3 is TGTGCCAGCAGTAAGGGCTTAGCGGGAGGTTCGGATACGCAGTATTTT. Translating gives CASSKGLAGGSDTQYF.

The count of this clone is one. The V gene is TRBV28, the J gene TRBJ2-3; perhaps TRBD2 as D (6 bases). This CDR3 is 15 amino acids long. V shed 3 bases and J shed 1 base, with 11 bases lying between them. The germline V gene has CDR1 MDHEN and CDR2 SYDVKM. Written as DNA, the CDR3 is TGTGCCAGCAGTTTGATAGCGGATCGCACAGATACGCAGTATTTT. It yields the protein CASSLIADRTDTQYF.

The rearrangement joins TRBV5-1 to TRBJ1-1; maybe TRBD1 (6 bases). The V end was cut by 2 bases, the J end by 5 bases, with 13 bases between. CDR1 SGHRS and CDR2 YFSETQ come from the germline V gene. This CDR3 is built from 14 residues. CDR3: CASSFEGVGTEAFF. CDR3 DNA: TGCGCCAGCAGCTTCGAGGGGGTTGGTACTGAAGCTTTCTTT.

The V and J genes are TRBV4-1 and TRBJ2-7; D uncertain. Trimming took off 1 base at V and 2 bases at J, with 9 bases between the two ends. Germline CDR1 MGHRA, CDR2 YSYEKL. The CDR3 is 14 amino acids. The CDR3 nucleotides read TGCGCCAGCAGCCAAGTCTTAGGAGCCTACGAGCAGTACTTC. The encoded protein is CASSQVLGAYEQYF.

V is TRBV5-5 and J is TRBJ1-4, with D possibly TRBD1 on 6 matching bases. Germline assignment: CDR1 SGHKS and CDR2 YYEKEE (reference sequence). There are 17 residues in the CDR3. Trimming cost V 5 bases and J 7 bases, with 24 bases left between them. CDR3 protein: CASSPRTAPEAFEKLFF. The CDR3 DNA sequence: TGTGCCAGCAGTCCTAGGACAGCCCCAGAGGCCTTTGAAAAACTGTTTTTT.

The sample holds one count of this clone. The rearrangement links TRBV6-5 to TRBJ2-7, with TRBD1 identical over 9 bases. From germline, CDR1 is MNHEY and CDR2 SVGAGI. The CDR3 is 13 amino acids. Trimming removed 8 bases from V and 2 bases from J; junction bases left unmatched: 4. The CDR3 protein is CASLGQGTYEQYF. The CDR3 DNA follows: TGTGCCAGCCTTGGACAGGGGACCTACGAGCAGTACTTC.